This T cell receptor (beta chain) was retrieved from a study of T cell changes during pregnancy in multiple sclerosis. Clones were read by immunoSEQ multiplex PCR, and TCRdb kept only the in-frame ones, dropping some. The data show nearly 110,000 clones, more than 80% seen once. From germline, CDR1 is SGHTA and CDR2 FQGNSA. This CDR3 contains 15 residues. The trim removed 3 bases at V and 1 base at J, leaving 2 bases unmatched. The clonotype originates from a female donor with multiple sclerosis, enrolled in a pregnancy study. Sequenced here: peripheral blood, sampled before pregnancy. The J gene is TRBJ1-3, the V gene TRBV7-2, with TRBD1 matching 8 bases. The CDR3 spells CASSFQGASGNTIYF. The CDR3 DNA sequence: TGTGCCAGCAGCTTCCAGGGGGCGTCTGGAAACACCATATATTTT. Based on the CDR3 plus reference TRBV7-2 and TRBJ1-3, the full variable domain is GAGVSQSPSNKVTEKGKDVELRCDPISGHTALYWYRQSLGQGLEFLIYFQGNSAPDKSGLPSDRFSAERTGGSVSTLTIQRTQQEDSAVYLCASSFQGASGNTIYFGEGSWLTVV.